This T cell receptor beta chain came from a study of naive and memory T cell subsets. This clonotype occurred a few times. Its cognate antigen is unknown. The beta constant-region primer was an equimolar mix of two oligonucleotides covering TRBC1 and TRBC2. Ligated cDNA was amplified by four rounds of PCR with nested alpha and beta constant-region primers and SP2. TCRdb processed the UMI-ligation and nested PCR reads anew with MiXCR; each CDR3 protein has one entry. The repertoire holds over 110,000 distinct CDR3 sequences, around 21% seen once, with roughly 0.68% in the top ten. Regarding the study as a whole: Naive repertoires, especially CD8, held a few larger clonotypes, possibly memory cells re-expressing CD45RA. TCR abundance followed a power law differing between naive and memory subsets.

The origin of this receptor is a human donor in good health. The sample comprised naive CD8+ T cells from blood.

The DNA of the CDR3 is TGTGCCAGTTATAGCGGGAGGTCCTACAATGAGCAGTTCTTC. Translation gives CASYSGRSYNEQFF. The chain has TRBV12-3 or TRBV12-4 and TRBJ2-1; 10 bases align to TRBD2. CDR3 size: 14 residues. The V gene end was trimmed by 9 bases and the J gene end by 1 base; junction bases not matched to a gene: 3.